Each of the 11 T cell receptor beta chains below was sequenced from the same sample in a study of blood T cell repertoires in COVID-19. TCRdb's table, derived via immunoSEQ multiplex PCR, lists solely in-frame clones and lacks some. The sample lists about 240,000 clones, approximately 86% seen once, with 2.5% to 3.5% in the top ten. The material sequenced was PBMCs or T cells enriched from blood (not recorded which). Receptors were obtained from a middle-aged woman with acute COVID-19.

The chain is built from TRBV19 and TRBJ1-5; TRBD1 might be the D (6 bases). The CDR3 contains 15 residues. Per germline, CDR1 LNHDA and CDR2 SQIVND (reference sequence). Trimming left V 3 bases short and J 3 bases short, with 12 bases between. The CDR3 protein is CASSITGQNNQPQHF. The CDR3 region has the DNA TGTGCCAGTAGTATTACAGGACAGAACAATCAGCCCCAGCATTTT.

This clone has more than one count but fewer than ten. The chain is built from TRBV11-3 and TRBJ1-6; a weak D match, TRBD1 (6 bases). The CDR3 length is 14 residues. V was trimmed by 3 bases and J by 5 bases, leaving 8 bases between them. Germline CDR1 SGHNT, CDR2 YENEEA. The CDR3 spells CASSFRQDNSPLHF. CDR3 sequence (DNA): TGTGCCAGCAGCTTCCGACAGGATAATTCACCCCTCCACTTT.

J is TRBJ2-7 and V is TRBV14; 9 bases are a match to TRBD1. Losses at the gene ends were 0 bases for V and 3 bases for J; bases not matched to a gene: 3. CDR3 size: 15 residues. Per germline, CDR1 SGHDN and CDR2 FVKESK. CDR3 sequence reads: CASSQDRDRDYEQYF. CDR3 in DNA: TGTGCCAGCAGCCAAGACCGGGACAGGGACTACGAGCAGTACTTC.

This clone was observed once. The genes are TRBV19 and TRBJ2-2, with D maybe TRBD1 (5 bases). CDR1 is LNHDA, CDR2 SQIVND, per germline (reference sequence). The germline V and J ends were trimmed by 3 bases and 4 bases, with 12 bases remaining between them. The CDR3 is 15 residues long. In DNA form, the CDR3 reads TGTGCCAGTAGTATTGGGCAGGGCGGCACCGGGGAGCTGTTTTTT. Protein: CASSIGQGGTGELFF.

The chain carries TRBV19 and TRBJ2-7, with 7 bases matching TRBD1. The ends lost 6 bases at V and 2 bases at J; junction bases unmatched: 7. In germline, CDR1 is LNHDA, CDR2 SQIVND (reference sequence). This CDR3 has 14 residues. The CDR3, as DNA: TGTGCCAGTAGACCAGAGACAGGGCCCTACGAGCAGTACTTC. Translating gives CASRPETGPYEQYF.

This clone was seen a handful of times. In the same sample, other DNA sequences code for this CDR3. The CDR3 protein is CASSQDPRSSYNEQFF. The CDR3 nucleotides are TGTGCCAGCAGCCAAGATCCTCGTAGCTCCTACAATGAGCAGTTCTTC. The gene calls are TRBV3-1 (or the pseudogene TRBV3-2) and TRBJ2-1, with unresolved D. Germline V gene lookup returns CDR1 LGHDT and CDR2 YNNKEL (reference sequence). CDR3 length: 16 amino acids. V shed 0 bases and J shed 0 bases, with 9 bases lying between them.

The chain combines TRBV7-6 with TRBJ2-7; the match to TRBD2 covers 7 bases. The germline V gene encodes CDR1 SGHVS and CDR2 FNYEAQ. Germline trimming cut 2 bases from V and 2 bases from J; bases unmatched to any gene: 15. CDR3 length: 18 residues. In nucleotides, the CDR3 is TGTGCCAGCAGCTTATACTCTGGCGGCGGGAGCCTCCCCTACGAGCAGTACTTC. Protein product: CASSLYSGGGSLPYEQYF.

The genes are TRBV6-5 and TRBJ1-5; 7 nucleotides align to TRBD1. V shed 6 bases, J shed 3 bases, and the junction held 8 bases outside the gene matches. CDR3 length: 15 residues. Germline assignment: CDR1 MNHEY and CDR2 SVGAGI. The DNA for the CDR3 is TGTGCCAGCAGCATAGGGGGACAGTACAATCAGCCCCAGCATTTT. It translates to CASSIGGQYNQPQHF.

Only one count was recorded for this clone. The J gene is TRBJ2-1, the V gene TRBV11-2; 7 bases match TRBD1. The CDR3 contains 15 residues. After removal of 6 bases from V and 9 bases from J, the junction contained 14 bases not matched to a gene. The germline V gene has CDR1 SGHAT and CDR2 FQNNGV. The DNA for the CDR3 is TGTGCCAGCAGGACCCGACAGGGTTTACAATCTGAGCAGTTCTTC. This translates into CASRTRQGLQSEQFF. The whole variable domain, filled in from reference TRBV11-2 and TRBJ2-1, reads EAGVAQSPRYKIIEKRQSVAFWCNPISGHATLYWYQQILGQGPKLLIQFQNNGVVDDSQLPKDRFSAERLKGVDSTLKIQPAKLEDSAVYLCASRTRQGLQSEQFFGPGTRLTVL.

The chain employs TRBV7-3 and TRBJ2-1, with a weak D call TRBD2 (6 bases). The germline gives CDR1 SGHTA, CDR2 FQGTGA. Trimming pared 2 bases from V and 6 bases from J, leaving 14 bases between. This CDR3 spans 15 amino acids. The CDR3 DNA reads as TGTGCCAGCAGCTTATCGGGAGAGGCGGGCAATGAGCAGTTCTTC. This sequence encodes CASSLSGEAGNEQFF.

The genes are TRBV6-1 and TRBJ1-2; no clear D. V was shortened by 3 bases and J by 4 bases, with 9 bases between the two germline ends. Germline values: CDR1 MNHNS, CDR2 SASEGT. The CDR3 length is 13 residues. The CDR3 here is CASSDGQAYGYTF. CDR3 in DNA: TGTGCCAGCAGTGATGGCCAGGCCTATGGCTACACCTTC.